One sample yielded the 5 T cell receptor beta chains listed below, sequenced in a study of shared clonotypes between healthy human individuals. The assay was immunoSEQ multiplex PCR, and TCRdb's table has in-frame clones only and misses some. The sample has 2 million to 2.5 million clones, approximately 96% seen once; the top ten hold roughly 0.13%. The sequenced material came from naive CD4+ T cells sorted from blood. Specified subset: CD45RA+ positively selected. These receptors all stem from a man between 18 and 29 years old in good health.

The chain links TRBV27 to TRBJ1-1; 10 bases match TRBD1. Germline assignment: CDR1 MNHEY and CDR2 SMNVEV (reference sequence). The CDR3 length is 14 residues. V lost 7 bases and J lost 1; bases outside the gene matches: 3. The CDR3 loop is CASTRDRGNTEAFF. The CDR3 DNA is TGTGCCAGCACCCGGGACAGGGGGAACACTGAAGCTTTCTTT.

The CDR3, as DNA: TGTGCCAGCAGTGATATCCCGGCGGCGGGAGCGGATGATACGCAGTATTTT. Residues: CASSDIPAAGADDTQYF. The chain links TRBV25-1 to TRBJ2-3; 7 nucleotides line up with TRBD2. Germline CDR1 reads MGHDK; CDR2 reads SYGVNS. V shed 3 bases, J shed 6 bases, and the junction held 15 bases outside the gene matches. This CDR3 spans 17 amino acids.

Comment on this clone: Other DNA sequences from this sample encode an identical CDR3 as well. The rearrangement links TRBV29-1 to TRBJ1-1; D is possibly TRBD1 (6 bases). The CDR3 loop spans 12 amino acids. Germline V gene lookup returns CDR1 SQVTM and CDR2 ANQGSEA. The V end was cut by 3 bases, the J end by 5 bases, with 10 bases between. CDR3 DNA: TGCAGCGTTGACAGGGGTGGAACTGAAGCTTTCTTT. Its protein product is CSVDRGGTEAFF.

A note on this clone: Other nucleotide sequences from this sample produce the same CDR3. This chain links TRBV5-1 with TRBJ2-1; perhaps TRBD2 as D (7 bases). This CDR3 spans 14 amino acids. V was cut by 2 bases and J by 7 bases, with 13 bases left in between. Per germline, CDR1 SGHRS and CDR2 YFSETQ. The CDR3 protein is CASSLGGAGNEQFF. The CDR3 DNA is TGCGCCAGCAGCTTAGGGGGGGCTGGTAATGAGCAGTTCTTC.

This rearrangement joins TRBV19 to TRBJ1-6; D is uncertain. V lost 0 bases to trimming and J lost 9 bases, with 6 bases between them. Looked up from germline, CDR1 is LNHDA and CDR2 is SQIVND (reference sequence). The CDR3 consists of 13 residues. DNA of the CDR3: TGTGCCAGTAGTATAGATCCGGGTTCACCCCTCCACTTT. It codes for CASSIDPGSPLHF.